This section outlines one T cell receptor beta chain sequence together with its context. This record belongs to a study of blood T cell repertoires in COVID-19. About the research overall: The study drew acute and convalescent COVID-19 samples from the United States, Italy and Spain.

The trim removed 6 bases at V and 5 bases at J, leaving 5 bases unmatched. CDR1 is MNHEY and CDR2 is SMNVEV in the germline V gene (reference sequence). This CDR3 spans 13 amino acids. The assay was immunoSEQ multiplex PCR, and TCRdb's table has in-frame clones only and misses some. The sample records 110,000 or so clones, approximately 80% being singletons. The receptor comes from a woman aged 45 to 65 with acute or convalescent COVID-19. V gene TRBV27 combines with J gene TRBJ1-2; TRBD1 matches 8 bases. Sequencing was done on a sample of peripheral blood. In DNA form, the CDR3 reads TGTGCCAGCAGCCAGGGGGCGTCTTATGGCTACACCTTC. It specifies CASSQGASYGYTF.